The present TCR beta chain was sequenced within a study of response to subunit inactivated influenza vaccine. V shed 0 bases and J shed 3 bases, with 12 bases lying between them. The V gene's germline CDR1 is SGHRS and CDR2 YFSETQ. There are 15 residues in the CDR3. Study-wide results and limits: Only a handful of new T cells, the authors suggested, are recruited with each seasonal influenza vaccination.

TCRdb redid the calling of the RT-PCR reads with MiXCR, one entry per CDR3 protein. The sample includes 560,000 or so distinct CDR3 sequences, approximately 7.1% of them seen just once. A note on this clonotype: No antigen is known for it.

The sequence was obtained from a man aged 45-69 years who received an inactivated influenza vaccine. This chain links TRBV5-1 with TRBJ1-1; D is unresolved. The sequences come from PBMCs from blood, collected roughly 24 months after vaccination. CDR3 residues: CASSLATGWDTEAFF. In nucleotides, the CDR3 is TGCGCCAGCAGCTTGGCCACGGGGTGGGACACTGAAGCTTTCTTT.